This T cell receptor beta chain stems from a study of blood T cell repertoires in COVID-19 (dated by TCRdb to about 2020). With respect to the entire study: The collaborator samples originated in the United States, Italy and Spain and spanned the acute and convalescent phases of COVID-19. The repertoires were released in a freely available public database meant as a resource for research on the immune response to SARS-CoV-2. The prospective study material was composed of cDNA or gDNA derived from T cells, B-cell-depleted T cells, or PBMCs. The dataset comprised deeply sampled blood TCRbeta repertoires from subjects exposed to, actively infected with, or recovered from COVID-19. The sample metadata nearly always contained a de-identified subject ID, COVID-19 status, age in years and sex. Where available, HLA class I and class II types were taken from metadata supplied by the sample provider and were not determined by assay-based typing. The samples were drawn from the first 160 participants of the ongoing ImmuneRACE study and from 950 to 1,500 subjects provided by 6 global collaborators.

The immunoSEQ Assay, a bias-controlled multiplex PCR, was used to amplify TCRbeta CDR3 regions from genomic DNA. Turning to the authors' computational methods: The number of nucleated cells in each sample was estimated by amplification of reference gene primers within the assay. To quantify the absolute abundance of each unique TCRbeta CDR3 rearrangement, sequence reads were collapsed and filtered. For each sample, productive Simpson clonality was calculated as the square root of Simpson's diversity index over productive rearrangements. TCRdb obtained this table from immuneACCESS and retained in-frame rearrangements with V and J assigned. These tables miss some clones; where compared with another copy, unresolved V genes account for less than half of the shortfall, and the remainder is unexplained. D and trimming come from the DNA, and the V and J calls and clone size come from that table. Here the sample has about 430,000 clones; 88% occur a single time. The biggest ten clones account for approximately 1.5% of the sample.

Participants in the prospective study were enrolled through a virtual design, were aged roughly 18 to 100 years, and lived in under 25 United States geographic areas. To assign participants to cohorts, the prospective study relied on clinical history that participants themselves reported in a screening survey and a study questionnaire. Exposed participants were defined as having been in contact with someone with a PCR-confirmed or clinician-diagnosed COVID-19 case within 2 weeks of study entry. In the prospective study, mobile phlebotomists collected whole blood, serum and a nasopharyngeal or oropharyngeal swab from each participant. Additional blood draws and questionnaires over an approximately two-month period could optionally be provided by prospective study participants. Before DNA extraction, prospective study blood samples were shipped either frozen or at room temperature. Paper-wide results and their limitations: The quantity of clinical and demographic metadata differed by source and by participant and was supplied without curation.

For CDR1 and CDR2, the germline V gene lists KGHDR and SFDVKD. The CDR3 sequence holds 13 residues, the cysteine and phenylalanine included. Here the CDR3 DNA is all that survives: 39 bases in frame from base 1. The germline ends are 12 bases apart after V is trimmed by 4 bases and J by 9 bases. This clone was counted between two and nine times. Its target antigen remains unknown. Base qualities are not at hand, and no much larger clone is one base apart. The specimen sequenced was PBMCs or T cells enriched from blood (not recorded which). The sequence came from a woman aged 18-30 years who had been exposed to COVID-19. The rearrangement combines TRBV24-1 with TRBJ2-4; TRBD1 is a possible D gene, resting on 5 matching bases. The sequenced DNA: TGTGCCACCAGTGACCAAGACAGCCCCATTCAGTACTTC. It translates to CATSDQDSPIQYF.